These T cell receptor beta chains were read from a single sample in a study of T-cell memory formation after mild COVID-19. TCRdb recomputed calls from the 5' RACE reads with MiXCR, one row per CDR3 protein. The table records around 340,000 distinct CDR3 sequences, 13% to 15% of them present only once. The sequencing sample was made of PBMCs or a T cell subset sorted from them (not recorded which). These receptors were obtained from a man between 18 and 29 years old who had mild COVID-19 (a few samples of this study predate the infection). Cell type and time point are not known. Each CDR3 is given with its conserved first and last residue. The D gene is left open where the match is weak. Not all rows give a size; the values are once, few, many and, for expanded clones, a class.

size	V	J	D	CDR3	DNA
few	TRBV9	TRBJ1-6	NA	CASSPAGGVPPLHF	TGTGCCAGCAGCCCCGCCGGTGGAGTCCCACCCCTCCACTTT
NA	TRBV5-1	TRBJ2-3	NA	CASSPQFTSSTDTQYF	TGCGCCAGCAGCCCACAATTTACTTCTAGCACAGATACGCAGTATTTT
few	TRBV6-2/TRBV6-3	TRBJ1-4	NA	CASSSPGDNEKLFF	TGTGCCAGCAGTTCTCCAGGGGACAATGAAAAACTGTTTTTT
NA	TRBV5-4	TRBJ2-2	NA	CASNPKLGTGELFF	TGTGCCAGTAACCCAAAGCTTGGGACCGGGGAGCTGTTTTTT
NA	TRBV6-5	TRBJ1-2	NA	CASSYTSGYTRGGYTF	TGTGCCAGCAGTTACACCTCGGGCTACACAAGGGGTGGCTACACCTTC
few	TRBV18	TRBJ1-4	NA	CASMDRRNEKLFF	TGTGCCAGCATGGACCGTCGCAATGAAAAACTGTTTTTT
NA	TRBV5-1	TRBJ2-2	NA	CASSFRAPFGDTGELFF	TGCGCCAGCAGCTTCCGGGCGCCTTTTGGGGACACCGGGGAGCTGTTTTTT
NA	TRBV4-3	TRBJ2-4	NA	CASSQDWGVKNIQYF	TGCGCCAGCAGCCAAGATTGGGGAGTCAAAAACATTCAGTACTTC
many	TRBV24-1	TRBJ2-3	TRBD1	CATSDLRDSQDTQYF	TGTGCCACCAGTGATTTGAGGGACAGTCAAGATACGCAGTATTTT
few	TRBV5-1	TRBJ2-1	NA	CASSPLRVGVLHNEQFF	TGCGCCAGCAGCCCTTTGCGCGTAGGTGTCCTCCACAATGAGCAGTTCTTC
many	TRBV5-1	TRBJ1-1	NA	CASSPGVRTEAFF	TGCGCCAGCAGCCCAGGGGTACGGACTGAAGCTTTCTTT
NA	TRBV5-1	TRBJ2-3	TRBD1	CASSLEDRVGDTQYF	TGCGCCAGCAGCTTGGAAGACAGGGTCGGGGATACGCAGTATTTT
NA	TRBV4-1	TRBJ2-3	NA	CASSQEFPRSDTQYF	TGCGCCAGCAGCCAAGAGTTTCCTAGATCGGATACGCAGTATTTT
NA	TRBV5-6	TRBJ2-1	NA	CASSFTMIVEQFF	TGTGCCAGCAGCTTCACTATGATCGTTGAGCAGTTCTTC
few	TRBV7-9	TRBJ2-5	NA	CASSLFGVEETQYF	TGTGCCAGCAGCTTATTCGGGGTAGAAGAGACCCAGTACTTC
few	TRBV28	TRBJ1-6	TRBD1	CASSILGTGGFSPLHF	TGTGCCAGCAGCATCCTCGGCACAGGGGGGTTTTCACCCCTCCACTTT
NA	TRBV6-4	TRBJ2-1	TRBD2	CASSEGLAGHEQFF	TGTGCCAGCAGTGAGGGACTAGCGGGGCATGAGCAGTTCTTC
few	TRBV5-1	TRBJ2-2	TRBD1	CASSAAGTGHTGELFF	TGCGCCAGCAGCGCGGCGGGGACAGGGCACACCGGGGAGCTGTTTTTT
NA	TRBV7-3	TRBJ2-1	TRBD2	CASSGARLAGGNEQFF	TGTGCCAGCAGCGGGGCCCGACTAGCGGGGGGCAATGAGCAGTTCTTC
NA	TRBV7-2	TRBJ1-2	NA	CASSAGADYGYTF	TGTGCCAGCAGCGCGGGTGCCGACTATGGCTACACCTTC
NA	TRBV7-2	TRBJ2-3	TRBD2	CASTLAGGLDTQYF	TGTGCCAGCACCCTAGCGGGGGGGCTAGATACGCAGTATTTT
NA	TRBV6-1	TRBJ1-5	NA	CASSEAGRPQHF	TGTGCCAGCAGTGAGGCAGGGAGGCCCCAGCATTTT
NA	TRBV14	TRBJ2-1	NA	CASSQGRRFSSYNEQFF	TGTGCCAGCAGCCAGGGTAGACGGTTCAGCTCCTACAATGAGCAGTTCTTC
NA	TRBV7-6	TRBJ2-7	TRBD2	CASSSSGGAYEQYF	TGTGCCAGCAGTTCGAGCGGGGGGGCCTACGAGCAGTACTTC
few	TRBV7-8	TRBJ1-1	NA	CASSLEGVQMNTEAFF	TGTGCCAGCAGCTTAGAAGGGGTCCAGATGAACACTGAAGCTTTCTTT
NA	TRBV7-9	TRBJ1-2	NA	CASSRAEPVLGGYTF	TGTGCCAGCAGCCGGGCGGAGCCGGTGCTTGGGGGCTACACCTTC
NA	TRBV11-3	TRBJ1-5	TRBD1	CASSFGQGRQPQHF	TGTGCCAGCAGCTTCGGACAGGGGCGTCAGCCCCAGCATTTT
few	TRBV7-9	TRBJ2-5	TRBD1	CASRRTGAQETQYF	TGTGCCAGCAGGAGGACAGGGGCACAAGAGACCCAGTACTTC
few	TRBV4-1	TRBJ2-7	TRBD1	CASSQERGLYEQYF	TGCGCCAGCAGCCAAGAGAGGGGGCTGTACGAGCAGTACTTC